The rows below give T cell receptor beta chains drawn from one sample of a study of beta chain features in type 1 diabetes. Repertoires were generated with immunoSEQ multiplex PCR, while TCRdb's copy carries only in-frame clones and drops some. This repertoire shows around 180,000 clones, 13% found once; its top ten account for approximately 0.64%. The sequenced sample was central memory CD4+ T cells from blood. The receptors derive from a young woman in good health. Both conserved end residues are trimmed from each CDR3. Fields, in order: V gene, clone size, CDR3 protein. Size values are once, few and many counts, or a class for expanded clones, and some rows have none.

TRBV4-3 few ASSLNRGKKEF
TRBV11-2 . ASSTHRGDRAGANVLT
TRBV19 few ASAVTVVMNTEAF
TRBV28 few DLIGDNHNYGYT
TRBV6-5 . ATSEVAPTWYEQY
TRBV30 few AAPIAGGETQY
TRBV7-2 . ASSQKGQGQYNEQF
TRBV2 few ASSGVRAETQY
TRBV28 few ASSFKGMNTEAF
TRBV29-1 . SAAQRGEAF
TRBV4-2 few ASSQERYSGNTIY
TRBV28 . ASSGARWSTEAF
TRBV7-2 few ASSSGTSGRASETQY
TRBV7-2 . ASSTRQGGSYNEQF
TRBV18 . ASSPIAGGPRGEQY
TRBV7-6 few ASSPGTYNEQF
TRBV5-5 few ASSLTANYGYT
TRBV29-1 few SVHPGLAGGKQF
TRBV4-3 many ASSQQGGANVLT
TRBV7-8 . ASSLVAQGALETQY
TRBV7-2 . ASSFTSGVKETQY
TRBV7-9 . ASSDEETGWGQPQH
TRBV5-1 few ASSLGAGGADTQY
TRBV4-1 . ASSQDRRAGGPPRVNEQF
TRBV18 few ASSPMSGGAYPYEQY
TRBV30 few AWSATAYSGNTIY
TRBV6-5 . ASSLGGQAGEETQY
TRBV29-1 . SVAPGGSPYGYT
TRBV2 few ASRRTSGTSSTDTQY
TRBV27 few ASSLSAAAGTLYGYT
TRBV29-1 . SMVVGVEQY
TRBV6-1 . ASTKAGGNQPQH
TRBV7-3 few ASSLTSGGSYEQY
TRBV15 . ATSRRDSYSGNTIY
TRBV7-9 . ASSSTSSRANEKLF
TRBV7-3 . ASSLQKNTEAF
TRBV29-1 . SVAAQGGMNTEAF
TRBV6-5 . ASIRTSGSTETQY
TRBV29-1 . SAIRTGEATEAF
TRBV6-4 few ASSEQANTEAF